This TCR beta chain was profiled in a study of beta chain features in type 1 diabetes. With respect to this clone: What it binds is unknown. One junction end disagrees with the germline gene, perhaps due to a read error.

Sorting gave populations that all exceeded 98% purity. The study, taken as a whole, reports: There was a moderate but significant shortening of TCRB CDR3s in all four CD4+ subsets of Type 1 diabetes patients.

The germline gives CDR1 SGHAT, CDR2 FQNNGV. This CDR3 has 14 amino acids. Expressed TCRB transcripts were sequenced because the isolated RNA had all been reverse transcribed beforehand. Sequencing used immunoSEQ multiplex PCR; TCRdb keeps in-frame clones, though not all of them. The profile shows 200,000 to 250,000 clones, approximately 14% of them singletons. Sequencing input: naive CD4+ T cells from blood. This sequence was found in a man aged 25-45 years with type 1 diabetes. The V gene is TRBV11-2, the J gene TRBJ1-5, with D uncertain. The CDR3 sequence is CASSLALGNQPQHF. The CDR3, as DNA: TGTGCCAGCAGCTTAGCCCTAGGCAACCAGCCCCAGCATTTT.